This is a list of T cell receptor beta chains from one sample in a study of blood T cell repertoires in COVID-19. Some clones are missing from TCRdb's copy, which holds only in-frame ones; the method was immunoSEQ multiplex PCR. The sample has 200,000 to 250,000 clones, about 84% seen once; the top ten hold 13%. The sequenced material came from peripheral blood. The receptors here all came from a human donor in a cohort sampled during active COVID-19. Each CDR3 is given with its conserved first and last residue. The D gene is left open where the match is weak. Only part of the rows carry a size: once, few, many, or a class if the clone is expanded.

clone size	V gene	D gene	J gene	CDR3 length	CDR3 protein	CDR3 DNA
-	TRBV3-1/TRBV3-2	-	TRBJ1-3	17	CASSQDYRVGSGNTIYF	TGTGCCAGCAGCCAAGATTACAGGGTGGGTTCTGGAAACACCATATATTTT
-	TRBV21-1	-	TRBJ1-1	16	CASSSGRATAVTEAFF	TGTGCCAGCAGCTCTGGGAGAGCTACAGCGGTGACTGAAGCTTTCTTT
few	TRBV18	-	TRBJ2-3	15	CASSLDRGGSDTQYF	TGTGCCAGCTCACTTGACAGGGGAGGGTCAGATACGCAGTATTTT
-	TRBV7-9	-	TRBJ1-1	14	CASSLAATNTEAFF	TGTGCCAGCAGCTTGGCAGCGACGAACACTGAAGCTTTCTTT
-	TRBV19	TRBD2	TRBJ2-6	17	CASTIAGLISGANVLTF	TGTGCCAGTACAATAGCGGGACTGATCTCTGGGGCCAACGTCCTGACTTTC
-	TRBV11-2	TRBD2	TRBJ2-2	14	CASSFGGGTGELFF	TGTGCCAGCAGCTTCGGCGGGGGGACCGGGGAGCTGTTTTTT
-	TRBV10-3	TRBD2	TRBJ2-3	13	CAITPSGGDTQYF	TGTGCCATCACTCCGTCGGGGGGAGATACGCAGTATTTT
-	TRBV6-2/TRBV6-3	TRBD2	TRBJ2-3	17	CASSYLAAGGRTDTQYF	TGTGCCAGCAGTTACTTGGCAGCGGGGGGGCGCACAGATACGCAGTATTTT
-	TRBV4-1	TRBD2	TRBJ2-7	16	CASSQGMGGASYEQYF	TGCGCCAGCAGCCAAGGCATGGGAGGGGCCTCCTACGAGCAGTACTTC
-	TRBV3-1/TRBV3-2	TRBD1	TRBJ1-1	14	CASTTGGPNTEAFF	TGTGCCAGCACCACAGGGGGCCCGAACACTGAAGCTTTCTTT
-	TRBV7-6	-	TRBJ2-2	16	CASSLEYRGNTGELFF	TGTGCCAGCAGCTTAGAATACCGCGGAAACACCGGGGAGCTGTTTTTT
-	TRBV2	-	TRBJ1-6	14	CASSYRVVNSPLHF	TGTGCCAGCAGTTACAGGGTAGTGAATTCACCCCTCCACTTT
-	TRBV18	-	TRBJ1-1	12	CASSPQGTEAFF	TGTGCCAGCTCACCTCAGGGGACTGAAGCTTTCTTT
-	TRBV3-1/TRBV3-2	-	TRBJ1-3	15	CASSHRTVSGNTIYF	TGTGCCAGCAGCCACAGGACAGTTTCTGGAAACACCATATATTTT
-	TRBV5-1	-	TRBJ2-1	14	CASSSRTALNEQFF	TGCGCCAGCAGCTCACGGACAGCCCTCAATGAGCAGTTCTTC
-	TRBV4-1	-	TRBJ2-2	12	CASSHSTGELFF	TGCGCCAGCAGCCATAGCACCGGGGAGCTGTTTTTT
-	TRBV27	TRBD1	TRBJ1-2	13	CASSPTGNYGYTF	TGTGCCAGCAGTCCGACAGGGAACTATGGCTACACCTTC
-	TRBV30	TRBD2	TRBJ2-3	15	CAWNPGGLRIDTQYF	TGTGCCTGGAATCCGGGAGGGCTTCGGATAGATACGCAGTATTTT
-	TRBV9	TRBD2	TRBJ2-2	15	CASSVGGRLSGELFF	TGTGCCAGCAGCGTGGGCGGGAGGTTGAGCGGGGAGCTGTTTTTT
-	TRBV28	-	TRBJ1-5	13	CASIGAFVLSQHF	TGTGCCAGCATCGGAGCGTTTGTGCTTTCCCAGCATTTT
-	TRBV18	TRBD1	TRBJ1-2	13	CASSPGTDYGYTF	TGTGCCAGCTCCCCCGGGACAGACTATGGCTACACCTTC
-	TRBV19	TRBD1	TRBJ1-1	17	CASSTRGAPILNTEAFF	TGTGCCAGTAGTACCAGGGGGGCCCCGATCTTGAACACTGAAGCTTTCTTT
-	TRBV6-9	TRBD1	TRBJ1-4	17	CASSYSTGTGGNEKLFF	TGTGCCAGCAGTTATTCGACGGGGACAGGGGGTAATGAAAAACTGTTTTTT
-	TRBV29-1	TRBD1	TRBJ1-2	14	CSVEDEGGNGGYTF	TGCAGCGTTGAAGATGAAGGGGGCAACGGGGGCTACACCTTC
-	TRBV7-3	TRBD1	TRBJ1-2	13	CASSPGTGNGYTF	TGTGCCAGCAGCCCCGGGACAGGGAATGGCTACACCTTC
-	TRBV6-5	TRBD1	TRBJ1-1	13	CASGRTGDTEAFF	TGTGCCAGCGGGAGGACAGGGGACACTGAAGCTTTCTTT
-	TRBV11-2	-	TRBJ1-2	14	CASSLAAGVGGYTF	TGTGCCAGCAGCTTGGCCGCAGGGGTGGGCGGCTACACCTTC
few	TRBV19	TRBD1	TRBJ1-1	15	CASSPIRTGNTEAFF	TGTGCCAGTAGTCCCATTAGGACAGGGAACACTGAAGCTTTCTTT
-	TRBV2	TRBD1	TRBJ1-1	13	CASRWDRSTEAFF	TGTGCCAGCAGATGGGACAGGAGCACTGAAGCTTTCTTT
few	TRBV5-6	TRBD1	TRBJ1-6	17	CASSPEVRQGKGSPLHF	TGTGCCAGCAGCCCTGAGGTACGACAGGGGAAAGGTTCACCCCTCCACTTT
-	TRBV6-5	-	TRBJ1-1	15	CASGYPGTKNTEAFF	TGTGCCAGCGGGTATCCCGGGACAAAGAACACTGAAGCTTTCTTT
few	TRBV7-6	-	TRBJ1-3	16	CASSLGRGRTGNTIYF	TGTGCCAGCAGCTTAGGGCGCGGGAGGACTGGAAACACCATATATTTT
-	TRBV28	-	TRBJ1-6	12	CASTGMNSPLHF	TGTGCCTCAACGGGAATGAATTCACCCCTCCACTTT
-	TRBV4-2	-	TRBJ2-5	14	CASSQEAVPETQYF	TGTGCCAGCAGCCAAGAAGCGGTGCCGGAGACCCAGTACTTC
-	TRBV18	TRBD2	TRBJ2-1	15	CASSPPLAAYNEQFF	TGTGCCAGCTCACCACCCCTAGCGGCCTACAATGAGCAGTTCTTC
-	TRBV5-4	-	TRBJ1-1	16	CASSKAGRSLNTEAFF	TGTGCCAGCAGCAAGGCGGGAAGAAGTCTCAACACTGAAGCTTTCTTT
-	TRBV18	-	TRBJ2-5	13	CASSQTAQETQYF	TGTGCCAGCTCACAAACTGCCCAAGAGACCCAGTACTTC
-	TRBV6-5	TRBD2	TRBJ2-5	15	CASSRTSGRQETQYF	TGTGCCAGCAGCCGGACTAGCGGGAGGCAAGAGACCCAGTACTTC
few	TRBV12-3/TRBV12-4	-	TRBJ1-5	12	CASSLSGQPQHF	TGTGCCAGCAGCCTCTCCGGGCAGCCCCAGCATTTT